This TCR beta chain is drawn from a study of cytomegalovirus exposure and HLA in healthy donors. Study-wide points: The authors enumerated roughly 180 TCR beta chains as linked to cytomegalovirus. In vitro data verified a few CMV-associated chains as specific for CMV antigens.

This clone was picked up a small number of times. Its cognate antigen is unknown. The donors belonged to the approximately 130-subject validation cohort, separate from the approximately 670-subject first cohort. Using immunoSEQ multiplex PCR, the repertoire was profiled, and TCRdb retains in-frame clones only, with some absent. The table has about 54,000 clones, roughly 89% seen once; the top ten hold about 8.1%. V shed 5 bases and J shed 3 bases, with 10 bases lying between them. This CDR3 spans 13 amino acids. Germline V lookup: CDR1 SGHVS, CDR2 FNYEAQ. The receptor's source is a woman aged 18-29 years in good health and CMV-seropositive. This chain links TRBV7-6 with TRBJ1-2; D remains ambiguous. The source material was PBMCs. The CDR3 is CASSGTDYYGYTF. CDR3 in DNA: TGTGCCAGCAGCGGAACGGACTACTATGGCTACACCTTC.